This TCR beta chain was captured by sequencing in a study of cytomegalovirus exposure and HLA in healthy donors. The PCR employed 60 Vbeta primers together with 13 Jbeta primers. The assay was immunoSEQ multiplex PCR, and TCRdb's table has in-frame clones only and misses some. The sample has over 150,000 clones, approximately 79% seen once. Sequencing input: PBMCs. This receptor was obtained from a male donor in good health and CMV-seronegative.

As DNA, the CDR3 is TGTGCCAGCAGTTATGGCCGGGGGGGACGGGGGGAGCAGTACTTC. This gives the protein CASSYGRGGRGEQYF. The chain uses TRBV6-5 and TRBJ2-7, with TRBD2 identical over 8 bases. The CDR3 extends over 15 amino acids. The V gene's germline CDR1 is MNHEY and CDR2 SVGAGI. V lost 3 bases to trimming and J lost 7 bases; unmatched junction nucleotides: 11.